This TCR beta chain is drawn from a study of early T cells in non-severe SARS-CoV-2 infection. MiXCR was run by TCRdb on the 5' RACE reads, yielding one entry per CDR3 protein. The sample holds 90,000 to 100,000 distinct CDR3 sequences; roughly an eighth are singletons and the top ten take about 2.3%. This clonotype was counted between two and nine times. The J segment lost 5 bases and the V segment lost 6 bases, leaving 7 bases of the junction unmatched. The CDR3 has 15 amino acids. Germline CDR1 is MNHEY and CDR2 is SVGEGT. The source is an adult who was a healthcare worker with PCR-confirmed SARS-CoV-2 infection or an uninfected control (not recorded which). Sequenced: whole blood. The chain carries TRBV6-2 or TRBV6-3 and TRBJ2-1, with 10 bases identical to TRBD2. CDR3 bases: TGTGCCAGCAGCCTACTAGCGGGGAAAGACAATGAGCAGTTCTTC. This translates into CASSLLAGKDNEQFF.